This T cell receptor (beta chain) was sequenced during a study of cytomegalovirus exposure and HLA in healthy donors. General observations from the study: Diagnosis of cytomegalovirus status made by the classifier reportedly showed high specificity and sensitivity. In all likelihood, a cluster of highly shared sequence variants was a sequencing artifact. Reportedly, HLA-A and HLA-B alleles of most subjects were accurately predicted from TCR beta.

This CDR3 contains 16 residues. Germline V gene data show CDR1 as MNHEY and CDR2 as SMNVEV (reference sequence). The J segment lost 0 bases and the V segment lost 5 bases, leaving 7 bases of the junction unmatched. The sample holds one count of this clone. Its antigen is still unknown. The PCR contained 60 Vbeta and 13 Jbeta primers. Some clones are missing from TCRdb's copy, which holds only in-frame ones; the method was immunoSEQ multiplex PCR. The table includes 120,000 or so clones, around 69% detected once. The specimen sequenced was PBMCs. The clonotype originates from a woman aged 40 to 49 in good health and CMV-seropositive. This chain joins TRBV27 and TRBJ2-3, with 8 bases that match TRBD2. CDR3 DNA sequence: TGTGCCAGCAGTACTCCGACTAGCGATAGCACAGATACGCAGTATTTT. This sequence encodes CASSTPTSDSTDTQYF.